These T cell receptor beta chains were read from a single sample in a study of metastatic and nonmetastatic thyroid tumors. TCRdb re-called clones via MiXCR from the PCR reads. The repertoire holds tens of thousands of clones, with 20% to 30% as singletons. The sequenced sample was blood. These receptors were taken from a female donor with papillary thyroid cancer or a benign thyroid nodule (not recorded which). Some clones in this sample may be carry-over from other donors' samples. CDR3s include the opening cysteine and the closing phenylalanine or tryptophan. The order of the fields is clone size, J gene, D gene, V gene, CDR3 DNA, CDR3 protein. The D gene is left open where the match is weak. Expanded clones are given a class, and other clones once, few, many or no size at all.

abundance: -; j_gene: TRBJ2-2; d_gene: TRBD2; v_gene: TRBV6-1; CDR3nt: TGTGCCAGCAGTCCACGGACTAGCGGGAGTACCGGGGAGCTGTTTTTT; CDR3aa: CASSPRTSGSTGELFF
abundance: medium-sized; j_gene: TRBJ2-2; d_gene: -; v_gene: TRBV6-1; CDR3nt: TGTGCCAGCAGTGAAAATGTGGGGTCGAGCACCGGGGAGCTGTTTTTT; CDR3aa: CASSENVGSSTGELFF
abundance: many; j_gene: TRBJ1-1; d_gene: TRBD1; v_gene: TRBV19; CDR3nt: TGTGCCAGTTGGGGACAGCCGGGACAGGGAACTGAAGCTTTCTTT; CDR3aa: CASWGQPGQGTEAFF
abundance: -; j_gene: TRBJ2-1; d_gene: TRBD2; v_gene: TRBV18; CDR3nt: TGTGCCAGCTCACCGGGCGCGGGAGAGTGCAATGAGCAGTTCTTC; CDR3aa: CASSPGAGECNEQFF
abundance: -; j_gene: TRBJ1-2; d_gene: -; v_gene: TRBV11-2; CDR3nt: TGTGCCAGCAGTACCCCCGGACAGCTGTGGGGCTACACCTTC; CDR3aa: CASSTPGQLWGYTF
abundance: many; j_gene: TRBJ1-1; d_gene: -; v_gene: TRBV30; CDR3nt: TGTGCCTGGAGTAGGAGGGGCAATCAACCTAAGAACACTGAAGCTTTCTTT; CDR3aa: CAWSRRGNQPKNTEAFF
abundance: medium-sized; j_gene: TRBJ2-7; d_gene: TRBD2; v_gene: TRBV5-1; CDR3nt: TGCGCCAGCAGCATTCGGGGGGGTTCCACTGGAGACGAGCAGTACTTC; CDR3aa: CASSIRGGSTGDEQYF
abundance: many; j_gene: TRBJ2-6; d_gene: -; v_gene: TRBV20-1; CDR3nt: TGCAGTGCTCCACTCAGGGGCTCTGGGGCCAACGTCCTGACTTTC; CDR3aa: CSAPLRGSGANVLTF
abundance: many; j_gene: TRBJ2-5; d_gene: TRBD2; v_gene: TRBV20-1; CDR3nt: TGCAGTGCTACCGATAGCGGGGGTCAAGAGACCCAGTACTTC; CDR3aa: CSATDSGGQETQYF
abundance: many; j_gene: TRBJ2-3; d_gene: -; v_gene: TRBV5-4; CDR3nt: TGTGCCAGCAGCTTGGCCCCCGGGGCAGATACGCAGTATTTT; CDR3aa: CASSLAPGADTQYF
abundance: few; j_gene: TRBJ1-1; d_gene: -; v_gene: TRBV6-1; CDR3nt: TGTGCCAGCAGTGAAAATTTGGAGAACACTGAAGCTTTCTTT; CDR3aa: CASSENLENTEAFF
abundance: -; j_gene: TRBJ2-1; d_gene: -; v_gene: TRBV28; CDR3nt: TGTGCCAGCAGTTTTGACCCAGGACAGACCTCATACAATGTGCAGTTCTTC; CDR3aa: CASSFDPGQTSYNVQFF
abundance: many; j_gene: TRBJ2-5; d_gene: TRBD2; v_gene: TRBV18; CDR3nt: TGTGCCAGCTCGCCCCCTAGCGGCCAAGAGACCCAGTACTTC; CDR3aa: CASSPPSGQETQYF
abundance: -; j_gene: TRBJ2-6; d_gene: TRBD2; v_gene: TRBV11-2; CDR3nt: TGTGCCAGCAGCCCGGGACTAGCCCTCTCTGGGGCCAACGTCCTGACTTTC; CDR3aa: CASSPGLALSGANVLTF
abundance: few; j_gene: TRBJ2-7; d_gene: -; v_gene: TRBV19; CDR3nt: TGTGCCAGTAGTATTTCTGGGGACTACGAGCAGTACTTC; CDR3aa: CASSISGDYEQYF
abundance: many; j_gene: TRBJ2-7; d_gene: TRBD2; v_gene: TRBV2; CDR3nt: TGTGCCAGCAAGGGAGGGGCACTAGCGGGAGCTGGTGAGCAGTACTTC; CDR3aa: CASKGGALAGAGEQYF
abundance: -; j_gene: TRBJ2-2; d_gene: -; v_gene: TRBV28; CDR3nt: TGTGCTATCAGTCGCCCCTCCGGGGAGCTGTTTTTT; CDR3aa: CAISRPSGELFF
abundance: many; j_gene: TRBJ1-2; d_gene: -; v_gene: TRBV30; CDR3nt: TGTGCCTGGAGCGGAACCAGGGAAGCTAGCTATGGCTACACCTTC; CDR3aa: CAWSGTREASYGYTF
abundance: medium-sized; j_gene: TRBJ2-7; d_gene: TRBD1; v_gene: TRBV6-1; CDR3nt: TGTGCCAGCAACAAGGGACAGAGGATCTACGAGCAGTACTTC; CDR3aa: CASNKGQRIYEQYF
abundance: many; j_gene: TRBJ2-2; d_gene: -; v_gene: TRBV24-1; CDR3nt: TGTGCCACCAGTGATCCTCGGTATGATGGCACCGGGGAGCTGTTTTTT; CDR3aa: CATSDPRYDGTGELFF
abundance: -; j_gene: TRBJ2-3; d_gene: -; v_gene: TRBV21-1; CDR3nt: TGTGCCAGCAGCCCTCGCCCGGACCAGCGGGAGGCCACAGATACGCAGTATTTT; CDR3aa: CASSPRPDQREATDTQYF
abundance: -; j_gene: TRBJ2-2; d_gene: -; v_gene: TRBV18; CDR3nt: TGTGCCAGCTCACCAAGCGGAGCGACGAACACCGGGGAGCTGTTTTTT; CDR3aa: CASSPSGATNTGELFF
abundance: medium-sized; j_gene: TRBJ2-1; d_gene: -; v_gene: TRBV28; CDR3nt: TGTGCCAGCAGTTTAAAACTAGAAAATGAGCAGTTCTTC; CDR3aa: CASSLKLENEQFF
abundance: many; j_gene: TRBJ1-1; d_gene: -; v_gene: TRBV3-1; CDR3nt: TGTGCCAGCAGCCAAGGGGTCGGGACTCAAGCTTTCTTT; CDR3aa: CASSQGVGTQAFF
abundance: few; j_gene: TRBJ1-6; d_gene: -; v_gene: TRBV6-1; CDR3nt: TGTGCCAGCCAGGGGAATTCACCCCTCCACTTT; CDR3aa: CASQGNSPLHF
abundance: few; j_gene: TRBJ2-1; d_gene: -; v_gene: TRBV6-1; CDR3nt: TGTGCCAGCAGTGAATCAGGGAACTGGGAGCAGTTCTTC; CDR3aa: CASSESGNWEQFF
abundance: -; j_gene: TRBJ2-1; d_gene: -; v_gene: TRBV4-2; CDR3nt: TGTGCCAGCAGCCCCCGGGGTGGGATTAACCTTTACAATGAGCAGTTCTTC; CDR3aa: CASSPRGGINLYNEQFF
abundance: -; j_gene: TRBJ2-7; d_gene: -; v_gene: TRBV20-1; CDR3nt: TGCAGTGCTAGAGAGACTGGGCAGGGTTTTTCCTACGAGCAGTACTTC; CDR3aa: CSARETGQGFSYEQYF
abundance: medium-sized; j_gene: TRBJ2-3; d_gene: TRBD1; v_gene: TRBV12-3/TRBV12-4; CDR3nt: TGTGCCAGCCGGAGGGGGGGACAGGGATCTATAGATACGCAGTATTTT; CDR3aa: CASRRGGQGSIDTQYF